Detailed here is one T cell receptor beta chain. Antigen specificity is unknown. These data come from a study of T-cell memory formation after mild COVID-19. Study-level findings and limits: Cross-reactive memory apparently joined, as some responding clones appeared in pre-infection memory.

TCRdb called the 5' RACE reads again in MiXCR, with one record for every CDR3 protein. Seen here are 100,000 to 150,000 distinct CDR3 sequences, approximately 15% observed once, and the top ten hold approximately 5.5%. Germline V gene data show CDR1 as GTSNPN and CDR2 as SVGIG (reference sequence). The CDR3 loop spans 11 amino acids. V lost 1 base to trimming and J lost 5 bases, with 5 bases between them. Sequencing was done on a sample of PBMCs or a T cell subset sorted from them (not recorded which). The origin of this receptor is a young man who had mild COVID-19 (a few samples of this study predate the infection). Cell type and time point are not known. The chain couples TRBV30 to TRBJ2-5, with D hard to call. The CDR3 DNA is TGTGCCTGGAGTGGGATGGAGACCCAGTACTTC. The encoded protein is CAWSGMETQYF.